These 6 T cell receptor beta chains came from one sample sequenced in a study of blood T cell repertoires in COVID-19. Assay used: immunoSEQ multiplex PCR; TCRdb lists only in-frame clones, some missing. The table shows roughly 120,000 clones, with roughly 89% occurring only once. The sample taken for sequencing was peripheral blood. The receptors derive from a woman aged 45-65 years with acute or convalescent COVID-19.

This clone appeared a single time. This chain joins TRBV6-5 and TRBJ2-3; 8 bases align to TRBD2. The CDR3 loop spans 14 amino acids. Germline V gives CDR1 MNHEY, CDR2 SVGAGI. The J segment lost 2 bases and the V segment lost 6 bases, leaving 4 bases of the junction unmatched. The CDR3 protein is CASRSSGATDTQYF. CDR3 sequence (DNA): TGTGCCAGCAGGAGTAGCGGGGCCACAGATACGCAGTATTTT.

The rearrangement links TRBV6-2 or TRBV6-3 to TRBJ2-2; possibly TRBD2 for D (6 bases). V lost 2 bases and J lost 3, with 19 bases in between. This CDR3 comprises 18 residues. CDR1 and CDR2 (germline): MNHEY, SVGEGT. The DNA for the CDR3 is TGTGCCAGCAGTTACGTCGCCCGGCGGGGTTTTGACACCGGGGAGCTGTTTTTT. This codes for CASSYVARRGFDTGELFF.

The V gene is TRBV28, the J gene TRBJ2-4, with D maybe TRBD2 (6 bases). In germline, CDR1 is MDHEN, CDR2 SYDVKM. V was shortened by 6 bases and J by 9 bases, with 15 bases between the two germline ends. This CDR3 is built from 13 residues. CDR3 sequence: CASSSGTELIQYF. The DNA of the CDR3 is TGTGCCAGCAGCTCCGGGACTGAACTCATTCAGTACTTC.

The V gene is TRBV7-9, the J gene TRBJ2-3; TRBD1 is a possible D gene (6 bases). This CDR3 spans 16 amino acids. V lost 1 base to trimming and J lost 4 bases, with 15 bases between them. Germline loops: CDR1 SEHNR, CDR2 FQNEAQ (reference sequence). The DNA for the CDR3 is TGTGCCAGCAGCTTAGGAAAGCGGCGACAGGCAGATACGCAGTATTTT. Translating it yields CASSLGKRRQADTQYF.

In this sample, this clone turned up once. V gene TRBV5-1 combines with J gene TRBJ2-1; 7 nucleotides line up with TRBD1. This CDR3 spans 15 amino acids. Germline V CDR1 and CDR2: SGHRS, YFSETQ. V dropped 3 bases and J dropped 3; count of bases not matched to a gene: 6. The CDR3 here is CASSSEHRGYNEQFF. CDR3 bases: TGCGCCAGCAGCTCGGAACACAGGGGCTACAATGAGCAGTTCTTC. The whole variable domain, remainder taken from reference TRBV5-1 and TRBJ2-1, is KAGVTQTPRYLIKTRGQQVTLSCSPISGHRSVSWYQQTPGQGLQFLFEYFSETQRNKGNFPGRFSGRQFSNSRSEMNVSTLELGDSALYLCASSSEHRGYNEQFFGPGTRLTVL.

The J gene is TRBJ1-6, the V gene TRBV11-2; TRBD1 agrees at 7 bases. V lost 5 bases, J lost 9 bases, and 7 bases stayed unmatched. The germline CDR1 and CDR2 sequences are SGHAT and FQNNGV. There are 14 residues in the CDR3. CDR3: CASSPVEGASPLHF. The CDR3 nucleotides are TGTGCCAGCAGCCCCGTGGAGGGGGCTTCACCCCTCCACTTT.